This T cell receptor beta chain appears in the sequencing data of a study of monozygotic twins with inflammatory bowel disease. CDR1 is GTSNPN, CDR2 SVGIG, per germline (reference sequence). The CDR3 length is 13 residues. Using the 5' RACE reads, TCRdb records one entry per CDR3 protein without DNA. This table lists 200,000 to 250,000 distinct CDR3 sequences. The rearrangement uses TRBV30 and TRBJ1-2. The receptor was isolated from a human donor with ulcerative colitis or Crohn's disease, or a healthy co-twin of an affected twin (not recorded which). The sample taken for sequencing was blood. Here the CDR3 reads CAWSRKNPYGYTF.